The 5 T cell receptor beta chains given below trace back to one sample, sequenced in a study of siplizumab effects on memory and regulatory T cells. Assay used: immunoSEQ multiplex PCR; TCRdb lists only in-frame clones, some missing. The sample has about 3,400 clones, roughly 57% seen once. Their target antigens are unknown. Cells of the mixed lymphocyte reaction were cocultured at 37 degrees C for over 5 days. The sample was CFSE-low (dividing) CD4+ T cells sorted from an allogeneic mixed lymphocyte reaction. The receptors come from a human donor in good health; the cells came from an allogeneic mixed lymphocyte reaction.

This clone showed up just a few times. The chain recombines TRBV5-1 with TRBJ2-7, with TRBD1 identical over 7 bases. The CDR3 has 14 amino acids. Germline loops: CDR1 SGHRS, CDR2 YFSETQ. The trim removed 3 bases at V and 6 bases at J, leaving 9 bases unmatched. Here the CDR3 reads CASSSQGLEGEQYF. The CDR3 DNA is TGCGCCAGCAGCTCACAGGGGTTAGAGGGCGAGCAGTACTTC. The whole variable domain, filled in from reference TRBV5-1 and TRBJ2-7, reads KAGVTQTPRYLIKTRGQQVTLSCSPISGHRSVSWYQQTPGQGLQFLFEYFSETQRNKGNFPGRFSGRQFSNSRSEMNVSTLELGDSALYLCASSSQGLEGEQYFGPGTRLTVT.

This chain links TRBV28 with TRBJ1-2; 7 bases align to TRBD1. CDR1 is MDHEN, CDR2 SYDVKM, per germline. CDR3 length: 15 residues. V lost 4 bases and J lost 4; bases outside the gene matches: 9. CDR3 nucleotides: TGTGCCAGCAGTTCCTCAGGGGGGCAGCGCTATGGCTACACCTTC. Translating gives CASSSSGGQRYGYTF.

This chain connects TRBV5-5 to TRBJ1-3; a possible D gene is TRBD1 (5 bases). The CDR3 runs 17 residues. The V gene's germline CDR1 is SGHKS and CDR2 YYEKEE (reference sequence). Trimming removed 2 bases at V and 4 bases at J, with 19 bases between. The CDR3 DNA follows: TGTGCCAGCAGCTTCCCCTCGAGGGGTTTTACCGGAAACACCATATATTTT. Translating it yields CASSFPSRGFTGNTIYF.

The chain employs TRBV5-1 and TRBJ2-3; TRBD2 agrees at 11 bases. The CDR3 has 17 amino acids. V trimming: 4 bases; J trimming: 0 bases; junction bases outside the gene matches: 7. CDR1 is SGHRS, CDR2 YFSETQ, per germline. The CDR3 bases are TGCGCCAGCAGCGCCGGTAGCGGGGGGGTAAGCACAGATACGCAGTATTTT. It encodes CASSAGSGGVSTDTQYF.

V gene TRBV29-1 combines with J gene TRBJ1-1; no definite D call. Germline V gene sequence: CDR1 SQVTM, CDR2 ANQGSEA. This CDR3 contains 13 residues. Trimming removed 3 bases at V and 1 base at J, with 9 bases between. CDR3 DNA sequence: TGCAGCGTTGAGAGATCGCAGAACACTGAAGCTTTCTTT. Its translation is CSVERSQNTEAFF.